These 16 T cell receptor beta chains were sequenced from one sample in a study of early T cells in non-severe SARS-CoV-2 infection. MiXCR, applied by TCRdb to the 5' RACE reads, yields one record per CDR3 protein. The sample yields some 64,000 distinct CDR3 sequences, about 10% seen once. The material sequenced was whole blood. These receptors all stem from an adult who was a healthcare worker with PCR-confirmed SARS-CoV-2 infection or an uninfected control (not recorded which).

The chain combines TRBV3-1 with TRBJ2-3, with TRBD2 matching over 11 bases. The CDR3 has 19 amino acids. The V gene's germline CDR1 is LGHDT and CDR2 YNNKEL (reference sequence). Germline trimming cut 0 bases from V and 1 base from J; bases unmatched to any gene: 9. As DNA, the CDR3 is TGTGCCAGCAGCCAAGAAGGGGCTAGCGGGGGGCCAGGCACAGATACGCAGTATTTT. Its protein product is CASSQEGASGGPGTDTQYF.

The chain's CDR3 is CASRDEPYGFIGNTEAFF. The CDR3 DNA reads TGTGCCAGCCGCGACGAACCGTATGGGTTTATCGGGAACACTGAAGCTTTCTTT. The rearrangement links TRBV7-9 to TRBJ1-1; D is uncertain. Trimming shortened V by 8 bases and J by 1 base, and 26 bases separated the two germline ends. This CDR3 has 18 amino acids. Germline CDR1 is SEHNR and CDR2 is FQNEAQ (reference sequence).

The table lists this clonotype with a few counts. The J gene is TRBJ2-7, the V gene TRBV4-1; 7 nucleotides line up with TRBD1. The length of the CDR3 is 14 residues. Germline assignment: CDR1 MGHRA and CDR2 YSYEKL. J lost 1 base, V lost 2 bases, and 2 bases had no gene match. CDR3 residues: CASSQPGQSYEQYF. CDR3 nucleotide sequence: TGCGCCAGCAGCCAACCGGGACAGTCCTACGAGCAGTACTTC.

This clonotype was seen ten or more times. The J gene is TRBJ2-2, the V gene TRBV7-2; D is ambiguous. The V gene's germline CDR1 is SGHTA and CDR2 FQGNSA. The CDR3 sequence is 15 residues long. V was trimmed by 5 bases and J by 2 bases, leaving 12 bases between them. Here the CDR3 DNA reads TGTGCCAGCAGCCTGGTCAGATTAAACACCGGGGAGCTGTTTTTT. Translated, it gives CASSLVRLNTGELFF.

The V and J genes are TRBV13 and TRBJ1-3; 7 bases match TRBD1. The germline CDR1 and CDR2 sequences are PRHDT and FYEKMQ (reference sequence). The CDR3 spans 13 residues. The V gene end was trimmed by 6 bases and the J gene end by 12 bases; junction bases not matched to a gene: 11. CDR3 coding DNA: TGTGCCAGCAGGGAAGGGGGACAGTGGAGCATATATTTT. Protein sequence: CASREGGQWSIYF.

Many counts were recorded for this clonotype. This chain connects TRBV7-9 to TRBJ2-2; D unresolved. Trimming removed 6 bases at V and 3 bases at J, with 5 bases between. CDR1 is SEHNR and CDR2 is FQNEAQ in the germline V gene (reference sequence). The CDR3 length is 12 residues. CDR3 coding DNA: TGTGCCAGCAGGTCATACACCGGGGAGCTGTTTTTT. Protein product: CASRSYTGELFF.

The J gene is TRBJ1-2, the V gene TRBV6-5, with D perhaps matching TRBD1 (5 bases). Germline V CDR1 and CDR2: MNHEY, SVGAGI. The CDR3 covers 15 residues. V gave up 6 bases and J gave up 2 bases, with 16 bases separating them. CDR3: CASRRDRENNYGYTF. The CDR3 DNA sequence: TGTGCCAGCAGGCGTGACAGAGAAAACAACTATGGCTACACCTTC.

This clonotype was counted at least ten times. The CDR3: CASSPFPQGFYEQYF. For the CDR3, the DNA is TGTGCCAGCAGCCCCTTCCCACAGGGTTTCTACGAGCAGTACTTC. The chain employs TRBV9 and TRBJ2-7; tentatively, D is TRBD1 (6 bases). CDR1 SGDLS and CDR2 YYNGEE come from the germline V gene. This CDR3 spans 15 amino acids. Trimming took 4 bases from V and 3 from J, leaving 17 bases between them. The whole variable domain, remainder taken from reference TRBV9 and TRBJ2-7, is DSGVTQTPKHLITATGQRVTLRCSPRSGDLSVYWYQQSLDQGLQFLIQYYNGEERAKGNILERFSAQQFPDLHSELNLSSLELGDSALYFCASSPFPQGFYEQYFGPGTRLTVT.

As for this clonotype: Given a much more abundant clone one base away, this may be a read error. CDR3 sequence reads: CASTGRPDSGNTIHF. Written as DNA, the CDR3 is TGTGCCAGCACGGGACGGCCCGACTCTGGAAACACCATACATTTT. This chain joins TRBV12-3 or TRBV12-4 and TRBJ1-3; possibly TRBD1 for D (5 bases). The CDR3 consists of 15 residues.

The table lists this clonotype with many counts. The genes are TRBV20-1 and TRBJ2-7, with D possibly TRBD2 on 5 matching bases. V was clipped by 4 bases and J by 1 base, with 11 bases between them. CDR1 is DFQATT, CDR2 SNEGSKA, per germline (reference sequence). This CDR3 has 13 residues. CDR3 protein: CSATGDGSYEQYF. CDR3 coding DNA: TGCAGTGCTACCGGGGATGGTTCCTACGAGCAGTACTTC.

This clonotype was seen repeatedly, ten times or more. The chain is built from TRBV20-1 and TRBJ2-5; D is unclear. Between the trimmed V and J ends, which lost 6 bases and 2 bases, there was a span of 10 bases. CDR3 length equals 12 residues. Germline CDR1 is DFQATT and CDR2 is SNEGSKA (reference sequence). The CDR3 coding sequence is TGCAGTGCGAATAAACCACAAGAGACCCAGTACTTC. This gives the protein CSANKPQETQYF.

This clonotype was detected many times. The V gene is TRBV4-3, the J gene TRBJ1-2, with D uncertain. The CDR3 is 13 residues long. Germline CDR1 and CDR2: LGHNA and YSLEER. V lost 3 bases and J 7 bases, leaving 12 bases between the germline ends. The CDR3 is CASSQIGVAGYTF. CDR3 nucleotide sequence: TGCGCCAGCAGCCAGATTGGGGTGGCTGGCTACACCTTC.

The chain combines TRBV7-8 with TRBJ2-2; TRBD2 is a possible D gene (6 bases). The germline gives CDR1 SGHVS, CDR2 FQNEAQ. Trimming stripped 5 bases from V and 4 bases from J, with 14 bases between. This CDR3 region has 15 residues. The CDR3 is CASSPWGVPTGELFF. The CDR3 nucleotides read TGTGCCAGCAGCCCCTGGGGGGTACCCACCGGGGAGCTGTTTTTT.

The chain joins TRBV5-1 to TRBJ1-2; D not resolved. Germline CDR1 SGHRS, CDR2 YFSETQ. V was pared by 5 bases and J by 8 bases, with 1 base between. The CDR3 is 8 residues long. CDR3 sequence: CASRGYTF. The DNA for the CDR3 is TGCGCCAGCAGAGGCTACACCTTC. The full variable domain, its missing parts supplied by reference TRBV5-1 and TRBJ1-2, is KAGVTQTPRYLIKTRGQQVTLSCSPISGHRSVSWYQQTPGQGLQFLFEYFSETQRNKGNFPGRFSGRQFSNSRSEMNVSTLELGDSALYLCASRGYTFGSGTRLTVV.

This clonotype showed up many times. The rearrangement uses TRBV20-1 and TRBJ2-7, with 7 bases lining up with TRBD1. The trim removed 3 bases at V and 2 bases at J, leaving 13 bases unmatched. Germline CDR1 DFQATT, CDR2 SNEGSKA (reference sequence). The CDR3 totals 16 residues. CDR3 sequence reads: CSASRARGTAPYEQYF. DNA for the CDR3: TGCAGTGCTAGCCGCGCGAGGGGGACAGCACCCTACGAGCAGTACTTC.

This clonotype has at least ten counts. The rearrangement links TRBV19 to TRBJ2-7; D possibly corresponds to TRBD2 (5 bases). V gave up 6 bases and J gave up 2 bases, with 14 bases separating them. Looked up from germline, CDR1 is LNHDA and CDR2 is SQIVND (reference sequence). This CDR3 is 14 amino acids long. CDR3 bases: TGTGCCAGTAGCGCCCTTGGACTTCCCTACGAGCAGTACTTC. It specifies CASSALGLPYEQYF.